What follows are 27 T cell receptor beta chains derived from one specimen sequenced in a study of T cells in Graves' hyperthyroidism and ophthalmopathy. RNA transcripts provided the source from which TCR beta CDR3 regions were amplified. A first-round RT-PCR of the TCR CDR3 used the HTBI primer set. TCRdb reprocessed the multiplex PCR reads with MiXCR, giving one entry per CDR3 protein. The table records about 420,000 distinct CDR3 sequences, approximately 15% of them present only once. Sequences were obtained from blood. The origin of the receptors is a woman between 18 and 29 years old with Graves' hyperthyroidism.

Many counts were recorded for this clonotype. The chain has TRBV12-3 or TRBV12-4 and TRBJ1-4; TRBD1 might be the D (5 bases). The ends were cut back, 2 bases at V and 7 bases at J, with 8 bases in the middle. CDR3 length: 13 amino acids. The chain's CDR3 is CASSLNRREKLFF. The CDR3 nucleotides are TGTGCCAGCAGTTTAAACAGGCGTGAAAAACTGTTTTTT.

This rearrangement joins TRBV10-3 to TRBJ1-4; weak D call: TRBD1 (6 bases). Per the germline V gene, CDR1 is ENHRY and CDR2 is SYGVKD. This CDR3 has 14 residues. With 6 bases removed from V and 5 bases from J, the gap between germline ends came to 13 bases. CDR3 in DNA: TGTGCCATCAGCCGGACAGCTGGAAATGAAAAACTGTTTTTT. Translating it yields CAISRTAGNEKLFF.

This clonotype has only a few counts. CDR3 nucleotides: TGTGCCACCAGTGACACAGGGGGGGCAAATCAGCCCCAGCATTTT. Translation gives CATSDTGGANQPQHF. V usage is TRBV24-1 and J usage is TRBJ1-5, with 8 bases fitting TRBD1. The germline CDR1 and CDR2 sequences are KGHDR and SFDVKD. The ends lost 4 bases at V and 4 bases at J; junction bases unmatched: 5. The length of the CDR3 is 15 residues.

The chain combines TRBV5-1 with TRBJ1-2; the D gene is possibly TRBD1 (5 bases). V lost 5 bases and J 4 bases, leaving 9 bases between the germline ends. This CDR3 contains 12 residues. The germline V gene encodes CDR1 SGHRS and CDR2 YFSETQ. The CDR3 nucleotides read TGCGCCAGCAGGGGGGAGTTCTATGGCTACACCTTC. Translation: CASRGEFYGYTF.

The CDR3 nucleotides are TGCGCCAGCAGCTTGTACCGGGGTGAGCAGTTCTTC. Amino acids: CASSLYRGEQFF. The genes are TRBV5-1 and TRBJ2-1, with a possible D match to TRBD2 (5 bases). Per germline, CDR1 SGHRS and CDR2 YFSETQ. Trimming stripped 1 base from V and 9 bases from J, with 8 bases between. This CDR3 contains 12 residues.

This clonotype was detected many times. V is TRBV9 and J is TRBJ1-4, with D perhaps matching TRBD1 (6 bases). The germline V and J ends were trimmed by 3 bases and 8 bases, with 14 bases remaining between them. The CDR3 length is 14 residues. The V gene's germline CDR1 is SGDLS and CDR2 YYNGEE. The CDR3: CASSEQGHTEKLFF. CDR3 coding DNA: TGTGCCAGCAGCGAACAGGGTCATACGGAAAAACTGTTTTTT.

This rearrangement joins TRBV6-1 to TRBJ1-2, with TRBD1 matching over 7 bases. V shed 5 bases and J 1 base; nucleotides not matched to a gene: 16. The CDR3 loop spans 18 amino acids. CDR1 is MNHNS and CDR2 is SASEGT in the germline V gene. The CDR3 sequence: CASSLTVPGTANNYGYTF. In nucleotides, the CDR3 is TGTGCCAGCAGTTTAACCGTCCCTGGGACAGCTAATAACTATGGCTACACCTTC.

The CDR3 loop reads CATSVTGNTGELFF. DNA of the CDR3: TGTGCCACCAGTGTTACAGGGAACACCGGGGAGCTGTTTTTT. V is TRBV7-3 and J is TRBJ2-2, with a weak D call TRBD1 (5 bases). CDR1 is SGHTA, CDR2 FQGTGA, per germline. Trimming left V 10 bases short and J 1 base short, with 13 bases between. This CDR3 has 14 amino acids.

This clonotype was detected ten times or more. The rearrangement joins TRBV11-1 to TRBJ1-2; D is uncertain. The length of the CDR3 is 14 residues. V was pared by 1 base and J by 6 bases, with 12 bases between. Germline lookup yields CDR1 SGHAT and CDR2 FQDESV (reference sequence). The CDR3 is CASSLERRQDGYTF. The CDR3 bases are TGTGCCAGCAGCTTAGAAAGACGGCAGGATGGCTACACCTTC.

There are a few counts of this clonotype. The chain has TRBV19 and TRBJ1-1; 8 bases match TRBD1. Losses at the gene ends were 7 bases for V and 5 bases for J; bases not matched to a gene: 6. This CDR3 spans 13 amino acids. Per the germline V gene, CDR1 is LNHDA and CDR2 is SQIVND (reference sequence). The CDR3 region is CASTRTGRTEAFF. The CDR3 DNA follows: TGTGCCAGTACCAGGACAGGGAGAACTGAAGCTTTCTTT.

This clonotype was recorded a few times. The CDR3 spells CASSLVAGLGQPQHF. CDR3 bases: TGTGCCAGCAGCTTAGTTGCCGGGCTCGGGCAGCCCCAGCATTTT. This chain connects TRBV7-8 to TRBJ1-5; unclear D gene. The V gene lost 1 base and the J gene lost 7 bases, with 14 bases spanning the gap. The germline gives CDR1 SGHVS, CDR2 FQNEAQ. This CDR3 region has 15 residues.

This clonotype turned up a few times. CDR3 in DNA: TGTGCCATCAGTGAGCTTGGAGCGGGGGGGCATGAGCAGTTCTTC. Protein product: CAISELGAGGHEQFF. The chain uses TRBV10-3 and TRBJ2-1; 10 nucleotides agree with TRBD2. The V gene end was trimmed by 2 bases and the J gene end by 8 bases; junction bases not matched to a gene: 6. There are 15 residues in the CDR3. CDR1 and CDR2 from the germline V gene are ENHRY and SYGVKD.

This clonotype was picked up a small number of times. The CDR3 protein is CASDRGPATEAFF. CDR3 bases: TGTGCCAGCGATAGGGGGCCGGCCACTGAAGCTTTCTTT. The chain carries TRBV6-2 or TRBV6-3 and TRBJ1-1, with 7 nucleotides matching TRBD1. Losses at the gene ends were 8 bases for V and 4 bases for J; bases not matched to a gene: 7. The germline V gene encodes CDR1 MNHEY and CDR2 SVGEGT. This CDR3 spans 13 amino acids.

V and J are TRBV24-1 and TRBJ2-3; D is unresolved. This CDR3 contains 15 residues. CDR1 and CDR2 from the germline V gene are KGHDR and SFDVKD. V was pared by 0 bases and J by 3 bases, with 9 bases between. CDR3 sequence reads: CATSDLTRATDTQYF. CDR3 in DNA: TGTGCCACCAGTGATTTGACCCGGGCGACAGATACGCAGTATTTT.

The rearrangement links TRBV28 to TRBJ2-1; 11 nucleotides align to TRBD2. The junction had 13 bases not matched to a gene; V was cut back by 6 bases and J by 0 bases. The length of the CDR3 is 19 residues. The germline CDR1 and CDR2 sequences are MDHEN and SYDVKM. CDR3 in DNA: TGTGCCAGCAGGCCTCCGAGGACTAGCGGGCGGAGCTCCTACAATGAGCAGTTCTTC. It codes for CASRPPRTSGRSSYNEQFF. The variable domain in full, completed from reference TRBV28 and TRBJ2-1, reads DVKVTQSSRYLVKRTGEKVFLECVQDMDHENMFWYRQDPGLGLRLIYFSYDVKMKEKGDIPEGYSVSREKKERFSLILESASTNQTSMYLCASRPPRTSGRSSYNEQFFGPGTRLTVL.

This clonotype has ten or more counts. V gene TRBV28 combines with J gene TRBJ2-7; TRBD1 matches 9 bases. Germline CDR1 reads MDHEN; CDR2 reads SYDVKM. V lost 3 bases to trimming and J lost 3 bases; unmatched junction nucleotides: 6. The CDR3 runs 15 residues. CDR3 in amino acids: CASSFWGQGNYEQYF. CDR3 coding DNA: TGTGCCAGCAGTTTTTGGGGACAGGGTAACTACGAGCAGTACTTC.

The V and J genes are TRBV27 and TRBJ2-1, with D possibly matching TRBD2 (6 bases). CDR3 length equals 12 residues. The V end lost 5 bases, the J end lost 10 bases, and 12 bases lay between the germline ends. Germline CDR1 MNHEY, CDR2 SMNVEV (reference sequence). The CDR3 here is CASSAGWGEQFF. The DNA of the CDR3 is TGTGCCAGCAGTGCGGGATGGGGAGAGCAGTTCTTC.

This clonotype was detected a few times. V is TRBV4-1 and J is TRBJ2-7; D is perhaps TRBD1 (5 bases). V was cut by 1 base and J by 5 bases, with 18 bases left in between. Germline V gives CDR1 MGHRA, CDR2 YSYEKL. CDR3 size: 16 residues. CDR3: CASSQGFSQGVDEQYF. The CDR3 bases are TGCGCCAGCAGCCAAGGATTCAGTCAGGGCGTGGACGAGCAGTACTTC.

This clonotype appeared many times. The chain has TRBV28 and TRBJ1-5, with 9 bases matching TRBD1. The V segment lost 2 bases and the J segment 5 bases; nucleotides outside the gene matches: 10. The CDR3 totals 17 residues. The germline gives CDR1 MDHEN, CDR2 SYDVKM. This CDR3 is CASSLLQGAFQYQPQHF. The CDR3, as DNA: TGTGCCAGCAGTTTACTACAGGGGGCTTTTCAGTATCAGCCCCAGCATTTT.

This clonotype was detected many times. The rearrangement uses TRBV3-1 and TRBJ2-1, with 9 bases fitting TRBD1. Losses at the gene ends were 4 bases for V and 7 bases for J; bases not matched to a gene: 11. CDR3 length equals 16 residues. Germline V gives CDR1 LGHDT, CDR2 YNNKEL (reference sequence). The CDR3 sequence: CASSRISGTGINEQFF. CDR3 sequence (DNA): TGTGCCAGCAGCCGTATTTCCGGGACAGGGATAAATGAGCAGTTCTTC.

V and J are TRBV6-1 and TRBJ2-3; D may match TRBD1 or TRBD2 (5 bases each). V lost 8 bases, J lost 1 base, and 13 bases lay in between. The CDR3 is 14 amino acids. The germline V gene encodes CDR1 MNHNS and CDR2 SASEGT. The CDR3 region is CASRWRGGTDTQYF. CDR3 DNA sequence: TGTGCCAGCCGATGGAGAGGGGGCACAGATACGCAGTATTTT.

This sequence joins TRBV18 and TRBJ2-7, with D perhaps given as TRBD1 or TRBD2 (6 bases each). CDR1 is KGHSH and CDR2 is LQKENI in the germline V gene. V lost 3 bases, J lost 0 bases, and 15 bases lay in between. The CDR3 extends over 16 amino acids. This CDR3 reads CASSPLGGLSSYEQYF. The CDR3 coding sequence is TGTGCCAGCTCACCCTTGGGGGGCTTGAGCTCCTACGAGCAGTACTTC.

The CDR3 bases are TGTGCCACCAGTCCACAGGGTGTTGGGGCCAACGTCCTGACTTTC. Translation gives CATSPQGVGANVLTF. The chain links TRBV24-1 to TRBJ2-6, with D possibly being TRBD1 (6 bases). CDR3 length: 15 amino acids. CDR1 and CDR2 from the germline V gene are KGHDR and SFDVKD. Deletions cut 6 bases from V and 3 bases from J, with 11 bases between.

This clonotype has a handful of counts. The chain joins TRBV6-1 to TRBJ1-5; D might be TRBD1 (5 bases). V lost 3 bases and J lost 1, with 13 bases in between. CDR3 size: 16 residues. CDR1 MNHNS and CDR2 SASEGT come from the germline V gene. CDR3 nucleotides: TGTGCCAGCAGTGATTTGACAGCGGGGAGCAATCAGCCCCAGCATTTT. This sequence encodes CASSDLTAGSNQPQHF.

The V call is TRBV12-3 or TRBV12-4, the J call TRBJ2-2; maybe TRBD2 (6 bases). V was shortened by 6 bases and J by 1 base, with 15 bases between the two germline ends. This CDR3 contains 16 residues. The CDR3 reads CASRLLPGLNTGELFF. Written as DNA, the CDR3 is TGTGCCAGCAGATTACTTCCGGGACTGAACACCGGGGAGCTGTTTTTT.

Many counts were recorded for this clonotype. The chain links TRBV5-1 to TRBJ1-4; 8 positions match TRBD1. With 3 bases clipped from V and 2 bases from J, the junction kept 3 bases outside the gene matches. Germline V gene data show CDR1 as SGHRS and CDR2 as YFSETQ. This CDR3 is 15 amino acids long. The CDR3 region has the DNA TGCGCCAGCAGCTCTGGGGACAGGACTAATGAAAAACTGTTTTTT. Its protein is CASSSGDRTNEKLFF.

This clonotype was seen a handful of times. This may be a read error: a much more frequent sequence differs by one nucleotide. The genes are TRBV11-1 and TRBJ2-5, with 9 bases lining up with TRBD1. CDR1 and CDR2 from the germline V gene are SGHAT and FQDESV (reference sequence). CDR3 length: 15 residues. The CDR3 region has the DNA TGTGCCGGCAGCTCCACAGGGGGCTCAAGGGAGACCCAGTACTTC. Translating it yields CAGSSTGGSRETQYF. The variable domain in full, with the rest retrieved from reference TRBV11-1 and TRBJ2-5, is EAEVAQSPRYKITEKSQAVAFWCDPISGHATLYWYRQILGQGPELLVQFQDESVVDDSQLPKDRFSAERLKGVDSTLKIQPAELGDSAMYLCAGSSTGGSRETQYFGPGTRLLVL.